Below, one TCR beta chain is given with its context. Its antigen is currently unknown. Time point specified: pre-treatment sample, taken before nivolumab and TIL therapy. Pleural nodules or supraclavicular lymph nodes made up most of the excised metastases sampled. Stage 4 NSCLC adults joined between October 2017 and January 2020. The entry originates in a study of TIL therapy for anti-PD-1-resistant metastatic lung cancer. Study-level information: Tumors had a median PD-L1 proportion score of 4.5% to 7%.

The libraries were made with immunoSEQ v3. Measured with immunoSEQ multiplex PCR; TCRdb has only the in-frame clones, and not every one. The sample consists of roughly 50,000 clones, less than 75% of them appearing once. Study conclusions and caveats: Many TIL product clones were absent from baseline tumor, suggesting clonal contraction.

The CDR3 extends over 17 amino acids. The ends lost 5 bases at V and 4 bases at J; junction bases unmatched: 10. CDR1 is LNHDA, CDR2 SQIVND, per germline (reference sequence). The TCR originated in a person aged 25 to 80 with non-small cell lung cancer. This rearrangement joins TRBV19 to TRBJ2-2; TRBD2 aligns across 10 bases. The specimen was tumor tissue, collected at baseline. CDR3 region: CASSPLRTSGSTGELFF. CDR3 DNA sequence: TGTGCCAGTAGTCCGCTTAGGACTAGCGGTTCCACCGGGGAGCTGTTTTTT.